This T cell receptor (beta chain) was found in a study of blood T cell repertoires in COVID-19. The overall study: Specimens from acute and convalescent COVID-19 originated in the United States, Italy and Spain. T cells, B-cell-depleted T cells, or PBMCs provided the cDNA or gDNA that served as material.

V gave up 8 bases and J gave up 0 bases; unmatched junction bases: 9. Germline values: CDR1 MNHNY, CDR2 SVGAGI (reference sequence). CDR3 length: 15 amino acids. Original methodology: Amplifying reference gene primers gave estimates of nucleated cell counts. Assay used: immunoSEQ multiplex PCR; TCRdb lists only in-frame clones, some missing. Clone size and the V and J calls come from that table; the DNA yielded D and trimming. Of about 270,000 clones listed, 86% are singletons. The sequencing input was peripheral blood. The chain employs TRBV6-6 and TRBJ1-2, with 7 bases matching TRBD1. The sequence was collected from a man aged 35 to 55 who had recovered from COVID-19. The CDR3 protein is CASGDRDIANYGYTF. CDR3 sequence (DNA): TGTGCCAGCGGCGACAGGGACATAGCTAACTATGGCTACACCTTC.